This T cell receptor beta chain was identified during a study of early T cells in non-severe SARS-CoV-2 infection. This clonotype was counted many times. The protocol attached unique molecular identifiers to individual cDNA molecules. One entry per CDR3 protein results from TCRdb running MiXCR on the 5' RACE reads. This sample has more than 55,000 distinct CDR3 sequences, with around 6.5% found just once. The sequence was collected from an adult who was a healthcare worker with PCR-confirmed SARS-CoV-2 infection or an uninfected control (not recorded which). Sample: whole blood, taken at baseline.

The CDR3 loop is CASGPGHLGAFF. CDR3 sequence (DNA): TGTGCTAGTGGTCCGGGACACCTTGGAGCTTTCTTT. The chain has TRBV12-5 and TRBJ1-1, with D possibly matching TRBD1 (6 bases). This CDR3 spans 12 amino acids. V was shortened by 5 bases and J by 10 bases, with 14 bases between the two germline ends. From germline, CDR1 is LGHNT and CDR2 FRNRAP.